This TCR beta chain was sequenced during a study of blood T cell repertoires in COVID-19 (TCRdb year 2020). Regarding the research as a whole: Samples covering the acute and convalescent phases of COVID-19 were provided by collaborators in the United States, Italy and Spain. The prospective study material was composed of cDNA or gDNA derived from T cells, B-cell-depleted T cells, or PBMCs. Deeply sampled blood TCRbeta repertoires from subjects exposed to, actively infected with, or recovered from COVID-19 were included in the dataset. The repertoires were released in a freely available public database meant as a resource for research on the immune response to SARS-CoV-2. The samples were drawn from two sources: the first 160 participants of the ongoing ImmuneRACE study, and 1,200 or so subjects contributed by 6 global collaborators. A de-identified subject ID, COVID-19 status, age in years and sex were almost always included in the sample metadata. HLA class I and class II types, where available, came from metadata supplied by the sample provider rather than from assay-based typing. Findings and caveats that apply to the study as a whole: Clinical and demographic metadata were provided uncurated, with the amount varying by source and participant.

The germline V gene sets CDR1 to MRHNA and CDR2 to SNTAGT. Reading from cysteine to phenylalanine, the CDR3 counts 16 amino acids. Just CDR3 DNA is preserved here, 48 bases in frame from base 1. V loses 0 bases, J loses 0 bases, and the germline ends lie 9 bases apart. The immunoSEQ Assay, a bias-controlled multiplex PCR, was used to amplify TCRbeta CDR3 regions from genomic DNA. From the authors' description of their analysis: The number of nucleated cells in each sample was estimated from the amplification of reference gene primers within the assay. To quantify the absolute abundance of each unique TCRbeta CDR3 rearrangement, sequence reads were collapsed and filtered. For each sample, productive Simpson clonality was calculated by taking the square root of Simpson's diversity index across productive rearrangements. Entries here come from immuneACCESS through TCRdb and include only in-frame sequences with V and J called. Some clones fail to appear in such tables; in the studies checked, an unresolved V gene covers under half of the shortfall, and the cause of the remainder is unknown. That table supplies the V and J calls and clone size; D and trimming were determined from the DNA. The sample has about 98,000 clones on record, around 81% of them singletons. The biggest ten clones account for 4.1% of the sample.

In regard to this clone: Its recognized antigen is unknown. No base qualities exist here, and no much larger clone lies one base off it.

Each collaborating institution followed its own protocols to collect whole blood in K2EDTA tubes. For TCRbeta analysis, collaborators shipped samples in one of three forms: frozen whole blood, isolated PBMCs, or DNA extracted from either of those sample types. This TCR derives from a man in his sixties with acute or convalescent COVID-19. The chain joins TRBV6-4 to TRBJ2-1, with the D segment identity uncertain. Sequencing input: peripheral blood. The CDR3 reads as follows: CASSDSIQSSYNEQFF. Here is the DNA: TGTGCCAGCAGTGACTCCATACAAAGCTCCTACAATGAGCAGTTCTTC.